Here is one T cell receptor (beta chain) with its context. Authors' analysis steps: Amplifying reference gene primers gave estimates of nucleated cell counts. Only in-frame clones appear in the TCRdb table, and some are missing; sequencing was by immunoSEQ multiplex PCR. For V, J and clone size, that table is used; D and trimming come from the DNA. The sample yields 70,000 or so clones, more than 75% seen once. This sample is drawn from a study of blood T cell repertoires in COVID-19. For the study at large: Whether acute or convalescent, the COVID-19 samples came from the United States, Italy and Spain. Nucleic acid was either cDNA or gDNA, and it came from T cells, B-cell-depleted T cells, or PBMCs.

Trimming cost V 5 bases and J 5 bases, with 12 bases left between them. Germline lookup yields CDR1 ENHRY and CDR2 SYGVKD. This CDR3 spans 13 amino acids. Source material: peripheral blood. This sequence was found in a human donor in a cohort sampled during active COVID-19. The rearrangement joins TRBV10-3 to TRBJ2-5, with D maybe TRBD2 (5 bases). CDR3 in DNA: TGTGCCATCAGTCACGAAGGCGGGGAGACCCAGTACTTC. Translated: CAISHEGGETQYF.